The rows below give T cell receptor beta chains drawn from one sample of a study of T cell changes during pregnancy in multiple sclerosis. Clones were sequenced by immunoSEQ multiplex PCR, and TCRdb holds only the in-frame ones, with some missing. The table records under 50,000 clones, over 80% of them present only once. The sample was CD8+ T cells from peripheral blood mononuclear cells, taken before pregnancy. The receptors come from a female donor with multiple sclerosis, enrolled in a pregnancy study. CDR3s include the opening cysteine and the closing phenylalanine or tryptophan. For some rows the clone size is stated as once, few or many, or as a class when expanded; others skip it.

clone_size: -; v_call: TRBV5-6; j_call: TRBJ2-1; cdr3_aa: CASSLGQNEQFF
clone_size: -; v_call: TRBV27; j_call: TRBJ2-1; cdr3_aa: CASSLRRNEQFF
clone_size: -; v_call: TRBV5-1; j_call: TRBJ2-7; cdr3_aa: CASSLVAATGYEQYF
clone_size: -; v_call: TRBV11-1; j_call: TRBJ2-7; cdr3_aa: CASSPRLAGRSYEQYF
clone_size: -; v_call: TRBV2; j_call: TRBJ2-5; cdr3_aa: CASSEVGQVGQETQYF
clone_size: -; v_call: TRBV28; j_call: TRBJ2-1; cdr3_aa: CASSRGLGDYNEQFF
clone_size: -; v_call: TRBV20-1; j_call: TRBJ2-7; cdr3_aa: CSAKTVGEQYF
clone_size: -; v_call: TRBV27; j_call: TRBJ1-1; cdr3_aa: CASSLVQGLNTEAFF
clone_size: -; v_call: TRBV7-8; j_call: TRBJ2-7; cdr3_aa: CASSSTGSKAYEQYF
clone_size: -; v_call: TRBV5-1; j_call: TRBJ1-1; cdr3_aa: CASSLGQGAVLTEAFF
clone_size: -; v_call: TRBV28; j_call: TRBJ2-1; cdr3_aa: CASSFGRGIRFF
clone_size: -; v_call: TRBV5-1; j_call: TRBJ2-1; cdr3_aa: CASSLNQGASYNEQFF
clone_size: -; v_call: TRBV13; j_call: TRBJ2-3; cdr3_aa: CASSQGGGGTDTQYF
clone_size: -; v_call: TRBV27; j_call: TRBJ2-1; cdr3_aa: CASKSSGGYNEQFF
clone_size: -; v_call: TRBV9; j_call: TRBJ1-2; cdr3_aa: CASSPGTLSYGYTF
clone_size: -; v_call: TRBV18; j_call: TRBJ2-1; cdr3_aa: CASSPFGRGDEQFF
clone_size: -; v_call: TRBV9; j_call: TRBJ2-1; cdr3_aa: CASSYGVEQFF
clone_size: -; v_call: TRBV9; j_call: TRBJ1-1; cdr3_aa: CASSPYTGGSTEAFF
clone_size: -; v_call: TRBV13; j_call: TRBJ2-3; cdr3_aa: CASSQSGDPTDTQYF
clone_size: -; v_call: TRBV6-5; j_call: TRBJ2-5; cdr3_aa: CASSPPGGTQYF
clone_size: -; v_call: TRBV28; j_call: TRBJ2-7; cdr3_aa: CASSGQDYYEQYF
clone_size: -; v_call: TRBV4-1; j_call: TRBJ1-5; cdr3_aa: CASSQAWGAGDQPQHF
clone_size: -; v_call: TRBV9; j_call: TRBJ2-7; cdr3_aa: CASSLRDRSSGLPDEQYF
clone_size: -; v_call: TRBV19; j_call: TRBJ1-4; cdr3_aa: CASSPRDRGNEKLFF
clone_size: -; v_call: TRBV27; j_call: TRBJ2-4; cdr3_aa: CASSFSGFENIQYF
clone_size: -; v_call: TRBV7-9; j_call: TRBJ1-1; cdr3_aa: CASSSSGPTEAFF
clone_size: -; v_call: TRBV29-1; j_call: TRBJ1-1; cdr3_aa: CSVEDNRGSGAEAFF
clone_size: once; v_call: TRBV27; j_call: TRBJ1-1; cdr3_aa: CASSERGGIVTEAFF
clone_size: -; v_call: TRBV12-5; j_call: TRBJ1-1; cdr3_aa: CASGLEGDMNTEAFF
clone_size: -; v_call: TRBV25-1; j_call: TRBJ2-2; cdr3_aa: CASSESREIPEAGELFF
clone_size: -; v_call: TRBV6-5; j_call: TRBJ1-5; cdr3_aa: CASSYTWGQGAEPQHF
clone_size: -; v_call: TRBV19; j_call: TRBJ2-7; cdr3_aa: CASSRGPASEQYF
clone_size: -; v_call: TRBV27; j_call: TRBJ2-1; cdr3_aa: CASSSPLAGAYNEQFF
clone_size: few; v_call: TRBV9; j_call: TRBJ2-2; cdr3_aa: CASSANRERDTGELFF
clone_size: -; v_call: TRBV6-5; j_call: TRBJ2-1; cdr3_aa: CASSYEGRGVKNEQFF
clone_size: -; v_call: TRBV10-2; j_call: TRBJ1-2; cdr3_aa: CASSESETGWTYGYTF
clone_size: -; v_call: TRBV10-3; j_call: TRBJ2-7; cdr3_aa: CASRNRGGSYEQYF
clone_size: -; v_call: TRBV6-1; j_call: TRBJ1-1; cdr3_aa: CASSEFQGSTEAFF
clone_size: -; v_call: TRBV9; j_call: TRBJ2-1; cdr3_aa: CASSIRTSGDEQFF
clone_size: -; v_call: TRBV6-6; j_call: TRBJ2-1; cdr3_aa: CASSYFSGMGNEQFF
clone_size: -; v_call: TRBV23-1; j_call: TRBJ2-7; cdr3_aa: CASSDRGAPCEQYF